The sequence of this TCR beta chain was determined in a study of response to subunit inactivated influenza vaccine. Notes on the study in general: Only a handful of new T cells, the authors suggested, are recruited with each seasonal influenza vaccination.

CDR3 size: 14 residues. The germline V gene has CDR1 KGHDR and CDR2 SFDVKD. V was clipped by 5 bases and J by 2 bases, with 8 bases between them. This clonotype was counted many times. Antigen specificity is unknown. TCRdb re-called the RT-PCR reads through MiXCR, storing one row per CDR3 protein. The table includes fewer than 750,000 distinct CDR3 sequences, 12% to 15% detected once. This chain uses TRBV24-1 with TRBJ2-2, with D unresolved. This TCR derives from a man aged 50-59 years who received an inactivated influenza vaccine. The specimen was PBMCs from blood, collected 12 days after vaccination. The CDR3 sequence is CATSGPHNTGELFF. CDR3 DNA sequence: TGTGCCACCAGTGGTCCACATAACACCGGGGAGCTGTTTTTT.